This record concerns one TCR beta chain sequence. Its antigen is currently not known. The input lacks base qualities; no much larger clone sits a single base away. The library came from the immunoSEQ multiplex PCR assay. For most patients, high-throughput TCR-beta CDR3 sequencing of genomic DNA was performed by Adaptive Biotechnologies. For the original study's pipeline: TCR sequencing data for around 20 patients were retrieved from Adaptive's ImmunoSEQ software; three other patients were processed with MiXCR and VDJtools. CDR3 nucleotide sequences shared between donor and recipient were removed because their origin could not be assigned. To be classed as alloreactive, a clone needed at least 2-fold expansion over unstimulated cells and a minimum CFSE-low frequency of 0.002% (template counts) or 0.001% (read counts). Clones were considered mappable if detected in sequenced pre-transplant spleen, lymph node, or MLR CFSE-low populations of the donor or recipient. The cumulative frequency of alloreactive clones was calculated as a percentage of all sequences, weighted by copy number. What TCRdb holds here is the immuneACCESS table cut down to in-frame rearrangements. Part of the clones is not present; checked against another copy, under half of the missing clones reflect an unresolved V gene, and the others are unexplained. V and J calls and clone size are as listed in that table; D and trimming were resolved from the DNA. The sample profile shows roughly 60,000 clones; around 90% of them were found once. In total, the top ten clones hold roughly 2.7% of the sample.

These data originate in a study of graft-versus-host responses after intestinal transplantation (dated by TCRdb to about 2021). For the study in its entirety: Recipients received multivisceral, liver-intestinal, or isolated intestinal transplants. Every recipient was given anti-thymocyte globulin induction, followed by around three years of maintenance tacrolimus and steroids. Bulk TCR-beta CDR3 sequencing was used to track graft-versus-host and host-versus-graft alloreactive T cell clones in the graft, circulation and bone marrow after intestinal transplantation. To identify alloreactive clones, pre-transplant mixed lymphocyte reaction products were sequenced and compared with unstimulated pre-transplant donor and recipient T cells. The cohort enrolled 24 intestinal transplant recipients including one retransplant, and a few patients lacking pretransplant specimens were excluded. A peak of at least 4% donor T cells among recipient peripheral blood mononuclear cells was the definition used for donor T cell macrochimerism. Rather than going through the commercial service, samples from three later patients were sequenced in-house on an Illumina MiSeq and processed with MiXCR.

Blood samples were collected up to 4 times in the first month after transplant and then at least monthly when available. The germline V gene encodes CDR1 SNHLY and CDR2 FYNNEI. The germline V and J ends show losses of 6 bases and 6 bases respectively, and no gene match explains 0 bases of the junction. Reading from cysteine to phenylalanine, the CDR3 counts 14 amino acids. The only DNA kept is the CDR3, 42 bases in frame from the first base. Overall study outcomes, separate from this receptor: GvH clones were detected in recipient bone marrow, and some of these GvH clones were observed earlier in ileal mucosa or blood, consistent with an intestinal mucosal origin. Patients with donor T cell macrochimerism had high GvH to HvG T cell clonal ratios in their allografts. Early after transplant, declines in HvG clones were associated with peak levels of circulating GvH clones. Conclusions were limited by the relatively low number and heterogeneity of intestinal transplant patients.

The clonotype comes from a human patient who received an intestinal transplant, so some T cells may come from the graft donor. The material sequenced was PBMCs, taken 118 to 130 days after intestinal transplantation. In this chain, TRBV2 is recombined with TRBJ2-2, and TRBD2 aligns with 14 junction nucleotides. This receptor has the CDR3 CASRGLAGAGELFF. The DNA sequence is TGTGCCAGCAGGGGACTAGCGGGGGCCGGGGAGCTGTTTTTT.